Listed below are T cell receptor beta chains from one sample, sequenced in a study of T cells in localized non-small cell lung cancer. The protocol was immunoSEQ multiplex PCR, while the TCRdb copy is restricted to in-frame clones and leaves out a portion. The data contain 40,000 or so clones, approximately 83% of them singletons. This specimen was peripheral blood, taken before any cancer treatment. The receptors come from a man aged 40-75 years with stage I lung adenocarcinoma. Both conserved end residues are trimmed from each CDR3.

j_gene	v_gene	CDR3aa
TRBJ1-1	TRBV11-3	ASSKNRGTEAF
TRBJ2-2	TRBV5-4	ASSRPSTGELF
TRBJ2-5	TRBV7-2	ASSLKQFGQETQY
TRBJ2-3	TRBV7-9	ASVIVPTDTQY
TRBJ2-7	TRBV6-5	ASSYRGQGHSEQY
TRBJ2-1	TRBV4-2	ASSQDDFSRTIQF
TRBJ1-4	TRBV30	AWRKGTHATNEKLF
TRBJ1-2	TRBV10-3	AISEFRQGNYGYT
TRBJ2-3	TRBV7-8	ASSLKRGTGGTDTQY
TRBJ2-1	TRBV7-9	ASSSSGRAFAPYNEQF
TRBJ1-5	TRBV30	AWSVAPQNQPQH
TRBJ2-7	TRBV5-1	ASSLVASGSREQY
TRBJ2-7	TRBV10-2	ASSETSEQY
TRBJ1-4	TRBV5-6	ASSLVRGGEKLF
TRBJ2-7	TRBV9	ASSVGQGEQY
TRBJ1-4	TRBV4-1	ASRVFGRDLIGANEKLF
TRBJ2-2	TRBV9	ASSYYRDAGELF
TRBJ1-1	TRBV18	ASSPAGGDTEAF
TRBJ2-3	TRBV19	ASSFGQVTDTQY
TRBJ1-1	TRBV7-2	ASSLGGEAF
TRBJ2-3	TRBV11-2	ASSLGASGVTDTQY
TRBJ2-1	TRBV7-6	ASSLAGAHNEQF
TRBJ2-1	TRBV4-3	ASSQPGLAGSYNEQF
TRBJ2-3	TRBV19	ASRASGRAGTQY
TRBJ2-3	TRBV29-1	SVEDFSVGVGTDTQY
TRBJ2-1	TRBV14	ASSQQGGLDDNEQF
TRBJ2-7	TRBV4-3	ASSHEDRSYEQY
TRBJ2-1	TRBV5-1	ASSLTSGTAYNEQF
TRBJ1-2	TRBV29-1	SVEREPRVGIRG
TRBJ1-4	TRBV28	ASSLAGQLNEKLF
TRBJ2-5	TRBV9	ASSVATGGQETQY
TRBJ2-3	TRBV28	ASLTSGRTYTQY
TRBJ2-1	TRBV5-6	ASSLVHNEQF
TRBJ2-6	TRBV7-9	ASSSPGTASGANVLT
TRBJ2-1	TRBV7-9	ASSPRGTGSYNEQF
TRBJ2-7	TRBV10-3	AISDLPGQGAHFSYEQY
TRBJ2-2	TRBV5-1	ASSLDRGNTGELF
TRBJ1-4	TRBV14	ASSQAVGGQPMF
TRBJ2-4	TRBV28	ASSFGTGMAKNIQY
TRBJ2-1	TRBV15	ATSRFGGGVLSNEQF